The 25 T cell receptor beta chains reported below all come from one sample, sequenced in a study of blood T cells in healthy people across ages. The second PCR ran roughly 6 to 11 cycles with a sample-barcoded 5' primer and J-beta primers. TCRdb itself ran the 5' RACE reads through MiXCR, one entry per CDR3 protein. The table lists about 1 million distinct CDR3 sequences, 40% to 55% of them singletons, with approximately 17% in the top ten. Sample: blood. These receptors were collected from a woman aged 55-75 years in good health.

This clonotype was recorded a few times. The chain recombines TRBV29-1 with TRBJ1-1; no clear D. The CDR3 length is 12 residues. Between the trimmed V and J ends, which lost 5 bases and 5 bases, there was a span of 12 bases. In germline, CDR1 is SQVTM, CDR2 ANQGSEA. The CDR3 region has the DNA TGCAGCGTTCTCCAGCCACCGACTGAAGCTTTCTTT. Protein sequence: CSVLQPPTEAFF.

The chain links TRBV5-1 to TRBJ2-3; 9 bases agree with TRBD2. V was pared by 8 bases and J by 4 bases, with 17 bases of the junction left unmatched. CDR3 size: 17 residues. Per the germline V gene, CDR1 is SGHRS and CDR2 is YFSETQ. CDR3 residues: CASTRDAGTSRSDTQYF. CDR3 bases: TGCGCCAGTACCCGGGACGCGGGGACTAGCAGGTCAGATACGCAGTATTTT.

To note about this clonotype: A junction boundary mismatches the germline segment, possibly from a read error. The rearrangement links TRBV20-1 to TRBJ2-6; maybe TRBD1 (5 bases). Per germline, CDR1 DFQATT and CDR2 SNEGSKA (reference sequence). The CDR3 extends over 12 amino acids. CDR3 in amino acids: CSAPAGANALTF. In nucleotides, the CDR3 is TGCAGTGCTCCCGCTGGGGCCAACGCCCTGACTTTC.

The V gene is TRBV6-5, the J gene TRBJ2-2; 7 nucleotides line up with TRBD2. V was clipped by 6 bases and J by 8 bases; unmatched bases: 3. Germline V gene lookup returns CDR1 MNHEY and CDR2 SVGAGI. The CDR3 covers 12 residues. The CDR3 DNA is TGTGCCAGCAGCTACGGGGGGGGGGAGCTGTTTTTT. It encodes CASSYGGGELFF.

This clonotype has only a few counts. The V call is TRBV7-9, the J call TRBJ2-7; 10 nucleotides align to TRBD2. Germline CDR1 reads SEHNR; CDR2 reads FQNEAQ (reference sequence). The CDR3 consists of 14 residues. The ends lost 5 bases at V and 2 bases at J; junction bases unmatched: 3. CDR3 DNA sequence: TGTGCCAGCAGCCGGACTAGCGGTCCCTACGAGCAGTACTTC. As protein: CASSRTSGPYEQYF.

The sample holds one count of this clonotype. V and J are TRBV25-1 and TRBJ2-2; 7 bases are a match to TRBD1. This CDR3 is 14 amino acids long. With V trimmed by 7 bases and J by 5 bases, 7 bases remained unmatched. Germline values: CDR1 MGHDK, CDR2 SYGVNS. The CDR3 DNA sequence: TGTGCCAGCACCATGACAGGGAGTACCGGGGAGCTGTTTTTT. Protein sequence: CASTMTGSTGELFF.

The chain uses TRBV7-2 and TRBJ2-1; D may match TRBD1 or TRBD2 (6 bases each). The DNA end favors TRBJ2-7, so the J call may be wrong. The germline V gene has CDR1 SGHTA and CDR2 FQGNSA. The CDR3 totals 16 residues. CDR3: CASSLVHGGSYNEQYF. The CDR3 DNA follows: TGTGCCAGCAGCTTAGTTCACGGGGGCTCCTACAATGAGCAGTACTTC.

The CDR3 spells CAWSGQSFAYNEQFF. Written as DNA, the CDR3 is TGTGCCTGGAGTGGCCAGTCCTTCGCCTACAATGAGCAGTTCTTC. V and J are TRBV30 and TRBJ2-1; D not resolved. Between the trimmed V and J ends, which lost 1 base and 2 bases, there was a span of 12 bases. Per the germline V gene, CDR1 is GTSNPN and CDR2 is SVGIG (reference sequence). The CDR3 is 15 amino acids.

V and J are TRBV6-6 and TRBJ2-1; 12 nucleotides line up with TRBD2. The CDR3 runs to 17 residues. J gave up 3 bases and V 3 bases, and 6 bases lay outside the gene matches. Looked up from germline, CDR1 is MNHNY and CDR2 is SVGAGI (reference sequence). In DNA form, the CDR3 reads TGTGCCAGCAGTTATCCGACTAGCGGGAGTATCTACAATGAGCAGTTCTTC. As protein: CASSYPTSGSIYNEQFF.

The chain recombines TRBV11-2 with TRBJ2-5; no clear D. Germline-derived CDR1 and CDR2 are SGHAT and FQNNGV. The V end was cut by 1 base, the J end by 5 bases, with 14 bases between. The CDR3 loop spans 15 amino acids. The CDR3 DNA sequence: TGTGCCAGCAGCTTAGGTGGGTCGCCAGCGGAGACCCAGTACTTC. The encoded protein is CASSLGGSPAETQYF. The variable domain in full, completed from reference TRBV11-2 and TRBJ2-5, reads EAGVAQSPRYKIIEKRQSVAFWCNPISGHATLYWYQQILGQGPKLLIQFQNNGVVDDSQLPKDRFSAERLKGVDSTLKIQPAKLEDSAVYLCASSLGGSPAETQYFGPGTRLLVL.

This clonotype was counted only a few times. This chain joins TRBV20-1 and TRBJ1-2; no clear D. CDR3 length: 12 amino acids. V was trimmed by 3 bases and J by 8 bases, leaving 13 bases between them. Germline-derived CDR1 and CDR2 are DFQATT and SNEGSKA (reference sequence). The CDR3 coding sequence is TGCAGTGCTAGGACTACGGAAACGGGCTACACCTTC. Amino acid sequence: CSARTTETGYTF.

The rearrangement uses TRBV20-1 and TRBJ2-3; 7 bases agree with TRBD2. Germline CDR1 and CDR2: DFQATT and SNEGSKA (reference sequence). The CDR3 is 16 amino acids. V was clipped by 2 bases and J by 3 bases; unmatched bases: 11. In DNA, the CDR3 is TGCAGTGCTAGACAATTCGGGGCGGGAGTTACAGATACGCAGTATTTT. Its protein is CSARQFGAGVTDTQYF.

The V gene is TRBV7-9, the J gene TRBJ2-5, with D unresolved. Germline V gene data show CDR1 as SEHNR and CDR2 as FQNEAQ (reference sequence). This CDR3 spans 13 amino acids. V lost 5 bases, J lost 11 bases, and 18 bases lay in between. The CDR3 DNA is TGTGCCAGCAGCCACGGGTCAATATTGGGGCAGTACTTC. This gives the protein CASSHGSILGQYF.

This clonotype was seen just once. V gene TRBV10-2 combines with J gene TRBJ1-2; D is perhaps TRBD1 (5 bases). Deletions cut 8 bases from V and 4 bases from J, with 14 bases between. In germline, CDR1 is WSHSY, CDR2 SAAADI. The length of the CDR3 is 13 residues. The CDR3 sequence is CASAGGAAYGYTF. In DNA, the CDR3 is TGCGCCAGCGCGGGGGGAGCAGCCTATGGCTACACCTTC.

In its sample, this clonotype was seen a few times. The V call is TRBV7-9, the J call TRBJ2-5, with a tentative D call TRBD2 (5 bases). The last part of the DNA fits TRBJ2-7 better; the J call may be wrong. In germline, CDR1 is SEHNR, CDR2 FQNEAQ (reference sequence). This CDR3 region has 13 residues. CDR3 in amino acids: CASSPLATGEQYF. In DNA form, the CDR3 reads TGTGCCAGCAGCCCCCTAGCAACCGGCGAGCAGTACTTC.

Comment on this clonotype: One end of the junction does not line up with germline, which may come from a read error. The genes are TRBV15 and TRBJ1-1; TRBD1 agrees at 8 bases. Germline V gene lookup returns CDR1 LNHNV and CDR2 YYDKDF (reference sequence). The CDR3 length is 14 residues. The CDR3 sequence: CAASRDQGAGEAFF. The DNA for the CDR3 is TGTGCCGCCAGCAGAGATCAGGGGGCCGGTGAAGCTTTCTTT.

The CDR3 DNA reads TGCAGTGCTGATCCGGGACAGGGGATGCGGGGCTACACCTTC. Protein sequence: CSADPGQGMRGYTF. The rearrangement joins TRBV20-1 to TRBJ1-2; 10 bases line up with TRBD1. CDR3 length: 14 amino acids. V lost 5 bases, J lost 8 bases, and 11 bases stayed unmatched. Germline-derived CDR1 and CDR2 are DFQATT and SNEGSKA (reference sequence).

This clonotype came up once. The chain recombines TRBV7-8 with TRBJ1-4; perhaps TRBD1 as D (5 bases). Germline V gene data show CDR1 as SGHVS and CDR2 as FQNEAQ. V was shortened by 1 base and J by 4 bases, with 10 bases between the two germline ends. CDR3 length: 15 amino acids. CDR3 DNA sequence: TGTGCCAGCAGCTTAGGAGGGACGGATAATGAAAAACTGTTTTTT. This gives the protein CASSLGGTDNEKLFF.

CDR3 loop: CASREGWNTEAFF. The CDR3 DNA is TGTGCCAGCAGGGAGGGTTGGAACACTGAAGCTTTCTTT. The J gene is TRBJ1-1, the V gene TRBV2, with D unclear. V was clipped by 6 bases and J by 1 base, with 9 bases between them. CDR3 length equals 13 residues. The germline CDR1 and CDR2 sequences are SNHLY and FYNNEI.

J is TRBJ1-5 and V is TRBV20-1, with 7 bases lining up with TRBD1. CDR1 is DFQATT and CDR2 is SNEGSKA in the germline V gene (reference sequence). CDR3 length: 16 amino acids. V dropped 3 bases and J dropped 2; count of bases not matched to a gene: 10. The CDR3 spells CSASLQGGGGNQPQHF. CDR3 bases: TGCAGTGCTAGCCTCCAGGGGGGGGGCGGCAATCAGCCCCAGCATTTT.

The rearrangement joins TRBV11-2 to TRBJ1-5; 7 nucleotides agree with TRBD1. With V trimmed by 0 bases and J by 2 bases, 1 base remained unmatched. This CDR3 is built from 15 residues. Germline V gives CDR1 SGHAT, CDR2 FQNNGV. As DNA, the CDR3 is TGTGCCAGCAGCTTAGATGGGACAGGCAATCAGCCCCAGCATTTT. It is translated as CASSLDGTGNQPQHF.

On this clonotype itself: A read error may account for a junction end that differs from germline. The chain joins TRBV19 to TRBJ2-1; D is undetermined. Per germline, CDR1 LNHDA and CDR2 SQIVND (reference sequence). The length of the CDR3 is 12 residues. CDR3 sequence (DNA): TGTCCCAGTAGTCTCTTACAGAGCGAGCAGTTCTTC. It yields the protein CPSSLLQSEQFF.

This clonotype was counted a few times. The V and J genes are TRBV10-3 and TRBJ1-6; TRBD1 is a possible D gene (5 bases). The CDR3 has 15 amino acids. Between the trimmed V and J ends, which lost 3 bases and 6 bases, there was a span of 12 bases. Germline assignment: CDR1 ENHRY and CDR2 SYGVKD. The CDR3 nucleotides are TGTGCCATCAGTGATAGAACAGGCCCTAATTCACCCCTCCACTTT. Translating gives CAISDRTGPNSPLHF.

The table lists this clonotype with a few counts. V is TRBV5-8 and J is TRBJ2-1; the match to TRBD2 covers 12 bases. The CDR3 runs 14 residues. V dropped 2 bases and J dropped 14; count of bases not matched to a gene: 8. The germline V gene has CDR1 SGHTS and CDR2 YDEGEE. The CDR3: CASSFASGRASKFF. CDR3 in DNA: TGTGCCAGCAGCTTTGCTAGCGGGAGGGCCTCGAAGTTCTTC.

J is TRBJ2-1 and V is TRBV18, with D tentatively TRBD1 or TRBD2 (5 bases each). The V end was cut by 3 bases, the J end by 6 bases, with 12 bases between. Germline assignment: CDR1 KGHSH and CDR2 LQKENI. This CDR3 is 14 amino acids long. The CDR3 spells CASSPPPGRNEQFF. The CDR3 DNA reads as TGTGCCAGCTCACCGCCCCCGGGACGCAATGAGCAGTTCTTC.